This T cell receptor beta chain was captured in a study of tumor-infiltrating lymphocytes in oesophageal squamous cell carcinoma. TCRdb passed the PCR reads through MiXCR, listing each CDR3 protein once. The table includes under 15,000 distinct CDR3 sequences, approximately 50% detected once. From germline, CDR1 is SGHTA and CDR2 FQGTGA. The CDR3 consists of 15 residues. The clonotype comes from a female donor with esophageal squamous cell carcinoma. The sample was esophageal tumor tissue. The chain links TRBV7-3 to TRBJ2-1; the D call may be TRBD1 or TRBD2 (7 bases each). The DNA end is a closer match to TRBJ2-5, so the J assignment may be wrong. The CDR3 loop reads CASSPGGGGQETQYF. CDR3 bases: TGTGCCAGCAGCCCAGGGGGGGGAGGGCAAGAGACCCAGTACTTC.